Listed here are 21 T cell receptor beta chains from one sample, sequenced in a study of blood T cell repertoires in COVID-19. Assay used: immunoSEQ multiplex PCR; TCRdb lists only in-frame clones, some missing. The sample consists of 150,000 to 200,000 clones, around 82% of them appearing once. Sequenced input: PBMCs or T cells enriched from blood (not recorded which). The receptors stem from a man in his forties who had recovered from COVID-19.

This chain uses TRBV10-2 with TRBJ2-3; a weak D match, TRBD2 (5 bases). Trimming stripped 4 bases from V and 6 bases from J, with 8 bases between. The CDR3 length is 12 residues. The V gene's germline CDR1 is WSHSY and CDR2 SAAADI. The CDR3 coding sequence is TGCGCCAGCAGTGCAACGGGGGATACGCAGTATTTT. Its translation is CASSATGDTQYF.

This clone came up a few times. This rearrangement joins TRBV25-1 to TRBJ1-1; D unresolved. CDR1 and CDR2 (germline): MGHDK, SYGVNS. V was cut by 6 bases and J by 6 bases, with 14 bases left in between. This CDR3 is 13 amino acids long. This chain's CDR3 is CASRTQRTPEAFF. CDR3 bases: TGTGCCAGCAGAACACAGAGAACCCCTGAAGCTTTCTTT.

This clone was seen more than once but under ten times. The chain is built from TRBV6-1 and TRBJ2-7; 9 nucleotides match TRBD2. Germline V CDR1 and CDR2: MNHNS, SASEGT. J lost 4 bases, V lost 10 bases, and 14 bases had no gene match. The length of the CDR3 is 15 residues. The CDR3 loop reads CATSPFGGGAYEQYF. Written as DNA, the CDR3 is TGTGCCACCTCCCCGTTCGGCGGGGGGGCATACGAGCAGTACTTC.

The V call is TRBV7-2, the J call TRBJ2-2; the match to TRBD2 covers 8 bases. Germline-derived CDR1 and CDR2 are SGHTA and FQGNSA. The CDR3 length is 15 residues. Trimming at V came to 5 bases and at J to 7 bases, leaving 9 bases not matched to a gene. The CDR3 loop reads CASSPNGGVNGELFF. The CDR3 bases are TGTGCCAGCAGCCCAAACGGGGGGGTCAACGGGGAGCTGTTTTTT.

The CDR3 DNA follows: TGTGCCAGCAGCGCGGGGGACCGGGGCACTGAAGCTTTCTTT. This codes for CASSAGDRGTEAFF. The J gene is TRBJ1-1, the V gene TRBV9, with D maybe TRBD1 (5 bases). The V gene lost 3 bases and the J gene lost 4 bases, with 13 bases spanning the gap. Germline-derived CDR1 and CDR2 are SGDLS and YYNGEE. This CDR3 has 14 residues.

This chain links TRBV10-2 with TRBJ1-1; TRBD1 aligns across 7 bases. V lost 6 bases to trimming and J lost 4 bases; unmatched junction nucleotides: 8. The germline gives CDR1 WSHSY, CDR2 SAAADI. The CDR3 totals 14 residues. CDR3 coding DNA: TGCGCCAGCAGGACAGGGATCGGAAGCACTGAAGCTTTCTTT. As protein: CASRTGIGSTEAFF.

This rearrangement joins TRBV5-1 to TRBJ1-3; D is undetermined. The V gene lost 5 bases and the J gene lost 0 bases, with 12 bases spanning the gap. CDR3 length: 15 residues. Germline-derived CDR1 and CDR2 are SGHRS and YFSETQ. This CDR3 reads CASRTELSSGNTIYF. DNA of the CDR3: TGCGCCAGCAGGACGGAGCTGAGCTCTGGAAACACCATATATTTT.

The rearrangement links TRBV24-1 to TRBJ2-7, with D possibly TRBD2 on 7 matching bases. Germline CDR1 and CDR2: KGHDR and SFDVKD. This CDR3 is built from 13 residues. V lost 4 bases to trimming and J lost 6 bases, with 12 bases between them. CDR3 protein: CATSDSRGGEQYV. CDR3 DNA sequence: TGTGCCACCAGTGACTCAAGGGGGGGCGAGCAGTACGTC.

This chain connects TRBV19 to TRBJ1-2; no definite D call. This CDR3 comprises 17 residues. CDR1 and CDR2 from the germline V gene are LNHDA and SQIVND (reference sequence). V was clipped by 4 bases and J by 0 bases, with 18 bases between them. The CDR3 sequence: CASSTNVRATSNYGYTF. The DNA of the CDR3 is TGTGCCAGTAGTACGAACGTGCGGGCGACATCTAACTATGGCTACACCTTC.

This clone turned up a few times. DNA for the CDR3: TGTGCTAGTGTCTACGAGACCGGGACAGGATTCAATCAGCCCCAGCATTTT. Encoded protein: CASVYETGTGFNQPQHF. The rearrangement joins TRBV12-5 to TRBJ1-5; the match to TRBD1 covers 8 bases. The trim removed 7 bases at V and 3 bases at J, leaving 14 bases unmatched. Germline V gene lookup returns CDR1 LGHNT and CDR2 FRNRAP. The CDR3 consists of 17 residues.

As DNA, the CDR3 is TGCGCCAGCAGCCAATGGGACAGTCTCTCTGGAAACACCATATATTTT. It translates to CASSQWDSLSGNTIYF. The chain is built from TRBV5-1 and TRBJ1-3; 7 bases line up with TRBD1. This CDR3 contains 16 residues. Germline assignment: CDR1 SGHRS and CDR2 YFSETQ. Unmatched junction bases numbered 7, after V lost 4 bases and J lost 0 bases.

The chain links TRBV18 to TRBJ2-7, with D perhaps matching TRBD2 (6 bases). V lost 1 base and J lost 3, with 7 bases in between. Germline CDR1 and CDR2: KGHSH and LQKENI. This CDR3 comprises 13 residues. CDR3 bases: TGTGCCAGCTCACCACGCGGGGACTACGAGCAGTACTTC. This codes for CASSPRGDYEQYF.

The rearrangement links TRBV14 to TRBJ1-6, with 8 bases aligning to TRBD1. The V and J ends lost 5 bases and 5 bases, in that order; junction bases with no gene match: 8. This CDR3 has 16 amino acids. Germline values: CDR1 SGHDN, CDR2 FVKESK. CDR3 sequence (DNA): TGTGCCAGCAGCTCCCGGACAGGGTATCATAATTCACCCCTCCACTTT. Its translation is CASSSRTGYHNSPLHF. Combining the CDR3 with reference TRBV14 and TRBJ1-6 gives the whole variable domain EAGVTQFPSHSVIEKGQTVTLRCDPISGHDNLYWYRRVMGKEIKFLLHFVKESKQDESGMPNNRFLAERTGGTYSTLKVQPAELEDSGVYFCASSSRTGYHNSPLHFGNGTRLTVT.

This sequence joins TRBV3-1 (or the pseudogene TRBV3-2) and TRBJ2-3, with D hard to call. V shed 2 bases and J shed 3 bases, with 3 bases lying between them. The CDR3 runs 12 residues. Per the germline V gene, CDR1 is LGHDT and CDR2 is YNNKEL (reference sequence). CDR3 sequence: CASSQSTDTQYF. The CDR3, as DNA: TGTGCCAGCAGCCAATCTACAGATACGCAGTATTTT.

This clone was picked up one time. The rearrangement joins TRBV19 to TRBJ2-1, with D possibly TRBD2 on 6 matching bases. The CDR3 is 14 amino acids. V lost 7 bases and J 7 bases, leaving 17 bases between the germline ends. The germline CDR1 and CDR2 sequences are LNHDA and SQIVND (reference sequence). The CDR3 DNA reads as TGTGCCAGTATGGATATAGGAGGGTCAAATGAGCAGTTCTTC. Protein: CASMDIGGSNEQFF.

A single count supports this clone. The chain links TRBV7-9 to TRBJ1-4; TRBD1 matches at 7 bases. The germline CDR1 and CDR2 sequences are SEHNR and FQNEAQ (reference sequence). This CDR3 region has 15 residues. V shed 6 bases and J 8 bases; nucleotides not matched to a gene: 12. CDR3 DNA: TGTGCCAGCAGACCCTCTTTAGGGGGCAGAGAAAAACTGTTTTTT. It yields the protein CASRPSLGGREKLFF. Filled out from reference TRBV7-9 and TRBJ1-4, the complete variable domain reads DTGVSQNPRHKITKRGQNVTFRCDPISEHNRLYWYRQTLGQGPEFLTYFQNEAQLEKSRLLSDRFSAERPKGSFSTLEIQRTEQGDSAMYLCASRPSLGGREKLFFGSGTQLSVL.

The J gene is TRBJ2-3, the V gene TRBV7-6; 8 nucleotides agree with TRBD2. Germline loops: CDR1 SGHVS, CDR2 FNYEAQ. J lost 3 bases, V lost 1 base, and 6 bases had no gene match. This CDR3 contains 16 residues. Written as DNA, the CDR3 is TGTGCCAGCAGCTTAGGTGCTAGCGGGCGGACAGATACGCAGTATTTT. Its protein is CASSLGASGRTDTQYF.

This chain links TRBV27 with TRBJ2-1; D is perhaps TRBD2 (5 bases). The length of the CDR3 is 16 residues. Per the germline V gene, CDR1 is MNHEY and CDR2 is SMNVEV (reference sequence). The germline V and J ends were trimmed by 1 base and 5 bases, with 15 bases remaining between them. The DNA for the CDR3 is TGTGCCAGCAGTTTATTCGGCGCGGGTGGGCACAATGAGCAGTTCTTC. Translated: CASSLFGAGGHNEQFF.

This rearrangement joins TRBV5-3 to TRBJ2-3; 13 positions agree with TRBD2. TRBV5-3 is marked as an open reading frame, function uncertain. The CDR3 length is 19 residues. Trimming cost V 0 bases and J 5 bases; bases outside gene matches: 12. This CDR3 is CARSLGGLAGRSGEDTQYF. Written as DNA, the CDR3 is TGTGCCAGAAGCTTGGGGGGACTAGCGGGGCGGTCAGGGGAAGATACGCAGTATTTT.

V is TRBV30 and J is TRBJ1-5; 7 nucleotides match TRBD1. J lost 0 bases, V lost 1 base, and 12 bases had no gene match. CDR1 is GTSNPN and CDR2 is SVGIG in the germline V gene (reference sequence). This CDR3 has 18 amino acids. The CDR3 reads CAWSGVTGSSGSNQPQHF. The CDR3 coding sequence is TGTGCCTGGAGTGGCGTGACAGGGTCCTCAGGTAGCAATCAGCCCCAGCATTTT.

This clone was seen only a few times. The CDR3 DNA reads TGTGCCATCAGTGGCGGGCGGGGGGCGAATGAAGATACGCAGTATTTT. Its protein is CAISGGRGANEDTQYF. The J gene is TRBJ2-3, the V gene TRBV10-3; TRBD2 agrees at 8 bases. This CDR3 contains 16 residues. Germline loops: CDR1 ENHRY, CDR2 SYGVKD. The V and J ends lost 4 bases and 5 bases, in that order; junction bases with no gene match: 11.